Listed below are T cell receptor beta chains from one sample, sequenced in a study of CD8 T cells in Susac syndrome. From the immunoSEQ multiplex PCR reads, TCRdb called clonotypes with MiXCR, one entry per CDR3 protein. The sample shows over 100,000 distinct CDR3 sequences, 90% to 95% of them seen only once. Sequencing used CD8+ T cells from PBMCs. The receptors derive from a human donor with Susac syndrome. CDR3s include the opening cysteine and the closing phenylalanine or tryptophan.

cdr3_aa: CSVEAASGGSKSTDTQYF
v_call: TRBV29-1
j_call: TRBJ2-3

cdr3_aa: CSAISAGTGVVYTF
v_call: TRBV20-1
j_call: TRBJ1-2

cdr3_aa: CASRGQDTF
v_call: TRBV2
j_call: TRBJ1-2

cdr3_aa: CASSKRTGEGYTF
v_call: TRBV7-8
j_call: TRBJ1-2

cdr3_aa: CASSSFLNTEAFF
v_call: TRBV7-3
j_call: TRBJ1-1

cdr3_aa: CASSQGRGADTEAFF
v_call: TRBV4-3
j_call: TRBJ1-1

cdr3_aa: CSARDGSYNEQFF
v_call: TRBV29-1
j_call: TRBJ2-1

cdr3_aa: CASSYRNSPLHF
v_call: TRBV6-6
j_call: TRBJ1-6

cdr3_aa: CASSQMAVHQPQHF
v_call: TRBV16
j_call: TRBJ1-5

cdr3_aa: CAWSGEENTGELFF
v_call: TRBV30
j_call: TRBJ2-2

cdr3_aa: CASSVDTAYEQYF
v_call: TRBV25-1
j_call: TRBJ2-7

cdr3_aa: CASSSPDRVSYGYTF
v_call: TRBV11-2
j_call: TRBJ1-2

cdr3_aa: CARTGGGTEAFF
v_call: TRBV2
j_call: TRBJ1-1

cdr3_aa: CASSLPGNPYEQYF
v_call: TRBV13
j_call: TRBJ2-7